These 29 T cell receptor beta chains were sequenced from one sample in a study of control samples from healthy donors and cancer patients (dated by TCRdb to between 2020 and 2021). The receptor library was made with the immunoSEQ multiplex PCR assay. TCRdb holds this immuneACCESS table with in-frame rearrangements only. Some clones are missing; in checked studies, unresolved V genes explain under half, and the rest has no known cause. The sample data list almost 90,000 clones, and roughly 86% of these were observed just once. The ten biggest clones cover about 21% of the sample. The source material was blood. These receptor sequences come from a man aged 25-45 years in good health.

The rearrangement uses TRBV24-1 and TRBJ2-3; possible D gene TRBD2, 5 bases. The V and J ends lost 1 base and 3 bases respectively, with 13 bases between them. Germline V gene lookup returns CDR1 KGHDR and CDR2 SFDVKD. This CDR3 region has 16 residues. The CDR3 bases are TGTGCCACCAGTGATTTAGCCCGGGGAAGGACAGATACGCAGTATTTT. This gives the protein CATSDLARGRTDTQYF.

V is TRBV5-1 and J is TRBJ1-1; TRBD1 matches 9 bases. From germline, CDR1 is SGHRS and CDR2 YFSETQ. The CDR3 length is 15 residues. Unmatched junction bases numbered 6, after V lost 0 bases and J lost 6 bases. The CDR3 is CASSLGGQGVAEAFF. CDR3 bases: TGCGCCAGCAGCTTGGGGGGACAGGGAGTGGCTGAAGCTTTCTTT. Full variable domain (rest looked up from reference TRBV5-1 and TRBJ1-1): KAGVTQTPRYLIKTRGQQVTLSCSPISGHRSVSWYQQTPGQGLQFLFEYFSETQRNKGNFPGRFSGRQFSNSRSEMNVSTLELGDSALYLCASSLGGQGVAEAFFGQGTRLTVV.

The CDR3 sequence is CASSLGTKETQYF. The CDR3 coding sequence is TGTGCCAGCTCACTCGGGACTAAAGAGACCCAGTACTTC. The chain is built from TRBV18 and TRBJ2-5; 7 nucleotides agree with TRBD2. V gave up 4 bases and J gave up 3 bases; unmatched junction bases: 2. Germline V lookup: CDR1 KGHSH, CDR2 LQKENI. This CDR3 is built from 13 residues.

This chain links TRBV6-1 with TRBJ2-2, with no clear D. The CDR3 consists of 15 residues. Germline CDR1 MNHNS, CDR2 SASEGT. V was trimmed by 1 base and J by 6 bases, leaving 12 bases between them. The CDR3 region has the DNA TGTGCCAGCAGTGAAGGCCAGAAGGGCCCCGGGGAGCTGTTTTTT. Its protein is CASSEGQKGPGELFF.

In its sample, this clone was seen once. The CDR3 nucleotides are TGTGCCAGCAGTGCCAGGGTGAAACTGTTTTTT. This codes for CASSARVKLFF. This chain links TRBV2 with TRBJ1-4; TRBD1 is a possible D gene (5 bases). The germline V and J ends were trimmed by 4 bases and 11 bases, with 8 bases remaining between them. Germline CDR1 and CDR2: SNHLY and FYNNEI. The CDR3 is made up of 11 amino acids.

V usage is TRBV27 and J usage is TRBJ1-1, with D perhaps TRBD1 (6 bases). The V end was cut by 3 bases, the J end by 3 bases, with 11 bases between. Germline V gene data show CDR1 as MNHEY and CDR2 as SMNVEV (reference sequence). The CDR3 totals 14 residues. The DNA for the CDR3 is TGTGCCAGCAGTTTGGGACCAGGGGACACTGAAGCTTTCTTT. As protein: CASSLGPGDTEAFF.

The CDR3 DNA reads as TGCAGCGTAGGACAGGGGGCAGGCGAGCAGTACGTC. This codes for CSVGQGAGEQYV. The chain joins TRBV29-1 to TRBJ2-7; TRBD1 matches 11 bases. Germline CDR1 reads SQVTM; CDR2 reads ANQGSEA. This CDR3 is 12 amino acids long. With V trimmed by 6 bases and J by 6 bases, 4 bases remained unmatched.

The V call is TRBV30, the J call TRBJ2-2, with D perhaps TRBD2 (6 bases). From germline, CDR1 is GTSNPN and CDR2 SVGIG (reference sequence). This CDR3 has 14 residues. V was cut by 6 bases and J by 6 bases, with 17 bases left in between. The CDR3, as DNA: TGTGCCTGCCCCTTGGGAGGTTTGGCCGGGGAGCTGTTTTTT. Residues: CACPLGGLAGELFF.

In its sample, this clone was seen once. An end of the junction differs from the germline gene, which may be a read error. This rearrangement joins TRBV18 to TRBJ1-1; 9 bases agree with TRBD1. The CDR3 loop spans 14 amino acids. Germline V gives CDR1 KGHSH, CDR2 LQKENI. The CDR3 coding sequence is TGTGCCAGCTCGACAGGACAGGGGAACGCTGAAGCTTTCTTT. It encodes CASSTGQGNAEAFF.

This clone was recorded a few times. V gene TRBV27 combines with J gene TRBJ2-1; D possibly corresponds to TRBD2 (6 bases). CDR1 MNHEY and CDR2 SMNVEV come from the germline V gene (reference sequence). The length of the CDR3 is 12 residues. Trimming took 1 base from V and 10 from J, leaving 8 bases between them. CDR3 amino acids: CASSLFRGEQFF. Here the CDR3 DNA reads TGTGCCAGCAGTTTATTCCGGGGGGAGCAGTTCTTC.

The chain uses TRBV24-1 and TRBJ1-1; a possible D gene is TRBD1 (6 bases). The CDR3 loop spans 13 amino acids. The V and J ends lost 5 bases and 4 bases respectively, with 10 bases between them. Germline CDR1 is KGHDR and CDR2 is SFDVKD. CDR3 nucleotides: TGTGCCACCAGTGCGGGAGGGGGCACTGAAGCTTTCTTT. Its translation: CATSAGGGTEAFF.

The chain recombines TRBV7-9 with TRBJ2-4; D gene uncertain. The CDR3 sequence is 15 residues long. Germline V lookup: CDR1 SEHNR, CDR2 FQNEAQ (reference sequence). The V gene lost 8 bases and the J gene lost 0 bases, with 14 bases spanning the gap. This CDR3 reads CASDPLLGAKNIQYF. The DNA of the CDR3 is TGTGCCAGCGACCCCTTACTGGGAGCCAAAAACATTCAGTACTTC.

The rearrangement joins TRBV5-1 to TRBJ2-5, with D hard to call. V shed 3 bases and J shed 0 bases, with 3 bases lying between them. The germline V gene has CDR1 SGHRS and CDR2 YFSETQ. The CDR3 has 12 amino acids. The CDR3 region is CASSSNQETQYF. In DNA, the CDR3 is TGCGCCAGCAGCTCCAACCAAGAGACCCAGTACTTC. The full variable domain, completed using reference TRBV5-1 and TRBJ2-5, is KAGVTQTPRYLIKTRGQQVTLSCSPISGHRSVSWYQQTPGQGLQFLFEYFSETQRNKGNFPGRFSGRQFSNSRSEMNVSTLELGDSALYLCASSSNQETQYFGPGTRLLVL.

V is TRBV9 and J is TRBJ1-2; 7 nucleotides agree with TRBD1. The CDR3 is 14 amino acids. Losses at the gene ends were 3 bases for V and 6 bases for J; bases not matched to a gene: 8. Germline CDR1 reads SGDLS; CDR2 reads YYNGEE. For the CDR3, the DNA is TGTGCCAGCAGCGCTCCCGGGACAGTCCATGGCTACACCTTC. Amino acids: CASSAPGTVHGYTF.

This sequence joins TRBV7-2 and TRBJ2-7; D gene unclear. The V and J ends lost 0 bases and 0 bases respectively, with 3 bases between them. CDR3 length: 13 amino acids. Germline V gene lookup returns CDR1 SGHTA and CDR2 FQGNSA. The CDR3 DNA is TGTGCCAGCAGCTTAGCGGGCTCCTACGAGCAGTACGTC. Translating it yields CASSLAGSYEQYV.

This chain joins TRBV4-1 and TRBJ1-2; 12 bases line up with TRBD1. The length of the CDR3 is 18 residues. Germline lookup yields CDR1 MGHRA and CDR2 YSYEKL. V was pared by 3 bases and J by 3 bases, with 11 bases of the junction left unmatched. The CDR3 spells CASSQAPGQGALHYGYTF. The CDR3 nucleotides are TGCGCCAGCAGCCAGGCCCCGGGACAGGGGGCATTACACTATGGCTACACCTTC.

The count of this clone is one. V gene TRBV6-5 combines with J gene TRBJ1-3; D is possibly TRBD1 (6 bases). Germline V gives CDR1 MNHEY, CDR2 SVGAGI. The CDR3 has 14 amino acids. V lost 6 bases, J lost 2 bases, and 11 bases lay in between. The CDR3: CASRKGGAGNTIYF. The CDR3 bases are TGTGCCAGCAGAAAGGGGGGGGCTGGAAACACCATATATTTT.

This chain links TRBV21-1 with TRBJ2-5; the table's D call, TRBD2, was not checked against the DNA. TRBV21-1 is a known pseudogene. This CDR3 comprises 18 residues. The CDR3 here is CASSMRDSSGEPGETQYF. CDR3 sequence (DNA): TGTGCCAGCAGCATGAGGGATTCGAGCGGGGAGCCAGGGGAGACCCAGTACTTC.

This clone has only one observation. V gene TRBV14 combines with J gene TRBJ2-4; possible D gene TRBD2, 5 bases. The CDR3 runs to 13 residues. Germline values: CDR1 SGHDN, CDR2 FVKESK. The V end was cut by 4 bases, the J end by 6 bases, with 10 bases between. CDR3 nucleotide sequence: TGTGCCAGCAGCCGCGGACTTCGAAACATTCAGTACTTC. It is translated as CASSRGLRNIQYF.

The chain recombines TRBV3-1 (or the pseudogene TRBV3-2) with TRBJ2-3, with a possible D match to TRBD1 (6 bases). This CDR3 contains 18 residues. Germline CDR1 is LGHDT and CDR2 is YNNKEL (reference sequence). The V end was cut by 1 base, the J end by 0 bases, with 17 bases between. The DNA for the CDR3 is TGTGCCAGCAGCCAAGGGTCAGCGACAGGTTCTAGCACAGATACGCAGTATTTT. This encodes CASSQGSATGSSTDTQYF.

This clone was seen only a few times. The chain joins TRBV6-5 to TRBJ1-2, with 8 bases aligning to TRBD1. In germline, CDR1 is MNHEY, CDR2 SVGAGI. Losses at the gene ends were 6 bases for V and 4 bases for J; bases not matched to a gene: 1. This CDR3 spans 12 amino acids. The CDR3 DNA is TGTGCCAGCAGGGACAGGGCCTATGGCTACACCTTC. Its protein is CASRDRAYGYTF.

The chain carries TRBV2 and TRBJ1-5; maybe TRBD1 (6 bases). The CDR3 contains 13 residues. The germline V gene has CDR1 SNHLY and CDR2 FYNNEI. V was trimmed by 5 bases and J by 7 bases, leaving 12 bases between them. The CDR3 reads CASSMGAEQPQHF. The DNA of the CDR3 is TGTGCCAGCAGTATGGGGGCGGAACAGCCCCAGCATTTT. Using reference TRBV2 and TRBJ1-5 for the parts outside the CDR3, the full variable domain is EPEVTQTPSHQVTQMGQEVILRCVPISNHLYFYWYRQILGQKVEFLVSFYNNEISEKSEIFDDQFSVERPDGSNFTLKIRSTKLEDSAMYFCASSMGAEQPQHFGDGTRLSIL.

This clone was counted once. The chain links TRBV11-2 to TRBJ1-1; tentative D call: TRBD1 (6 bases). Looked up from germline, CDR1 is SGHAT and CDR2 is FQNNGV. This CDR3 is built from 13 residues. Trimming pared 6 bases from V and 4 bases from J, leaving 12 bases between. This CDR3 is CASSTIQGTEAFF. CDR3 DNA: TGTGCCAGCAGTACAATACAGGGCACTGAAGCTTTCTTT.

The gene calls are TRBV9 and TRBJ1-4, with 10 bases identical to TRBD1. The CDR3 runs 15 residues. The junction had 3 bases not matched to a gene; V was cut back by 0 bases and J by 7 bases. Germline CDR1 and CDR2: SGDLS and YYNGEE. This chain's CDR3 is CASSVAGTGAEKLFF. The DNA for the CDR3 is TGTGCCAGCAGCGTAGCTGGGACAGGGGCTGAAAAACTGTTTTTT.

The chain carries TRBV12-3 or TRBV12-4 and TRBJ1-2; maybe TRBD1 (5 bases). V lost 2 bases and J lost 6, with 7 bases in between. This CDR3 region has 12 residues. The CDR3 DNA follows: TGTGCCAGCAGTTTATGGGGGGATGGCTACACCTTC. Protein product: CASSLWGDGYTF.

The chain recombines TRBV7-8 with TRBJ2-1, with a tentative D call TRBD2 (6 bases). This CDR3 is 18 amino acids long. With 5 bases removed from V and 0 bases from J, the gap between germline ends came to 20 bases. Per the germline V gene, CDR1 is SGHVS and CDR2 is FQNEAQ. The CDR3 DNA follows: TGTGCCAGCAGCGGAGGGGTCCTAGCGCCTACCTCCTACAATGAGCAGTTCTTC. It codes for CASSGGVLAPTSYNEQFF.

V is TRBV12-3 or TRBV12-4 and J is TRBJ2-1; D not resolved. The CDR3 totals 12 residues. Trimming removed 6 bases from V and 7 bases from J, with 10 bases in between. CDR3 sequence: CASSPQQNEQFF. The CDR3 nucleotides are TGTGCCAGCAGCCCACAGCAGAATGAGCAGTTCTTC.

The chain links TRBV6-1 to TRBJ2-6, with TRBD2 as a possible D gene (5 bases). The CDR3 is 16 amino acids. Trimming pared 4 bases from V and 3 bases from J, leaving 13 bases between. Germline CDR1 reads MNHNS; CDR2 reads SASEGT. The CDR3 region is CASSGRITGGANVLTF. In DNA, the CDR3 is TGTGCCAGCAGTGGGAGGATAACTGGTGGGGCCAACGTCCTGACTTTC.

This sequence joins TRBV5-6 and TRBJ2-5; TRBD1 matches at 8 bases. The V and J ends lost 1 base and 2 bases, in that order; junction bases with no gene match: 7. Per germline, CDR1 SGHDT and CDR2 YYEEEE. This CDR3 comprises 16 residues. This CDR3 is CASSLLRTGRQETQYF. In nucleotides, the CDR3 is TGTGCCAGCAGCTTGCTAAGGACAGGGCGTCAAGAGACCCAGTACTTC.